One TCR beta chain is described in this entry. Its antigen is not identified. This entry is derived from a study of post-analysis software for immune sequencing data. In the study overall: The courses of disease that were included comprised relapsing-remitting, secondary progressive and progressive-relapsing multiple sclerosis. Findings and limits, study-wide: By F measure, strong co-clustering occurred among samples prepared in the same batch.

Built from TCR beta cDNA, the libraries had unique molecular identifiers in them. MiXCR was run by TCRdb on the PCR reads, yielding one entry per CDR3 protein. The top ten hold 13% of the sample, which has approximately 400,000 distinct CDR3 sequences, around 33% seen once. Material for sequencing was blood. This sequence was found in a girl under 18 with multiple sclerosis.

CDR3 in amino acids: CASSSHGGTHLNTEAFF. CDR3 nucleotide sequence: TGTGCCAGCAGCTCCCATGGAGGGACTCACTTGAACACTGAAGCTTTCTTT. V and J are TRBV7-2 and TRBJ1-1, with D tentatively TRBD1 (5 bases). The CDR3 spans 17 residues. With 4 bases removed from V and 0 bases from J, the gap between germline ends came to 18 bases. The germline CDR1 and CDR2 sequences are SGHTA and FQGNSA.